In its sample, the clone carrying this T cell receptor (beta chain) is large. Its antigen remains unknown. Germline CDR1 and CDR2: MNHEY and SVGEGT. After removal of 6 bases from V and 3 bases from J, the junction contained 3 bases not matched to a gene. CDR3 length equals 13 residues. Patients were all untreated before their thyroid surgery. These data come from a study of metastatic and nonmetastatic thyroid tumors. Study overall: Blood and tumor or nodule tissue repertoires from malignant and benign thyroid patients were compared. Findings and caveats of the study: A significant increase in TCR beta diversity was reportedly seen in malignant thyroid tumors relative to benign nodules, in blood and tumor.

The authors' processing: A classifier of distant metastasis in papillary thyroid cancer was built from CDR3 differences (across clinicopathological groups). TCRdb re-analyzed the PCR reads using MiXCR. The V and J calls, along with clone size, are taken from TCRdb and not from the paper's own processing. The table shows about 5,000 clones, with approximately 30% occurring only once. This TCR derives from a female donor with papillary thyroid cancer or a benign thyroid nodule (not recorded which). Some clones in this sample may be carry-over from other donors' samples. The gene calls are TRBV6-2 or TRBV6-3 and TRBJ2-7; TRBD2 aligns across 9 bases. The specimen was adjacent normal tissue. CDR3 DNA: TGTGCCAGCAGGGGCGGGGGGGGCTACGAGCAGTACTTC. Protein sequence: CASRGGGGYEQYF.